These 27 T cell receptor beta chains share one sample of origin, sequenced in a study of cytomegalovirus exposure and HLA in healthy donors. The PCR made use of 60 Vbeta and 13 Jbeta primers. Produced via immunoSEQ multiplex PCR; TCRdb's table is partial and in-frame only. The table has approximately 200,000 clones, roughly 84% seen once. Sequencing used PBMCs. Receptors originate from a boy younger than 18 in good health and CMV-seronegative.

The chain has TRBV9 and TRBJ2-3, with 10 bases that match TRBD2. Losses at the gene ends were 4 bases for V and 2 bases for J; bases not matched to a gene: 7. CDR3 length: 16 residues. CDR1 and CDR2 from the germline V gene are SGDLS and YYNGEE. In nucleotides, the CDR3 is TGTGCCAGCAGCCCCGGACTAGCGGACCTCACAGATACGCAGTATTTT. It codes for CASSPGLADLTDTQYF.

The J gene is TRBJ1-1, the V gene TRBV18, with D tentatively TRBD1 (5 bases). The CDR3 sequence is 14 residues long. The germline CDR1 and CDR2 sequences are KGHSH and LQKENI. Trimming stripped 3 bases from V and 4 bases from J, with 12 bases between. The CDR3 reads CASSPQKGFTEAFF. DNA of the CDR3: TGTGCCAGCTCACCTCAGAAGGGGTTCACTGAAGCTTTCTTT.

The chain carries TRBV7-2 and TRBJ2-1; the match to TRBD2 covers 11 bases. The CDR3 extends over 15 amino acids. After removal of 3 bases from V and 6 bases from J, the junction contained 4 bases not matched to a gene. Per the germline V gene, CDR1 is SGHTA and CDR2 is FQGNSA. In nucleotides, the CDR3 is TGTGCCAGCAGCTTCCTAGCGGGAGGTACCAATGAGCAGTTCTTC. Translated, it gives CASSFLAGGTNEQFF.

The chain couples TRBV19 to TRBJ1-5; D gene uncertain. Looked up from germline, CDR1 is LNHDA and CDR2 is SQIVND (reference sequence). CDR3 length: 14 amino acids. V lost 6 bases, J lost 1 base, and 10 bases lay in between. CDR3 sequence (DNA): TGTGCCAGTAGGCGGTTTGACAGCAATCAGCCCCAGCATTTT. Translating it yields CASRRFDSNQPQHF.

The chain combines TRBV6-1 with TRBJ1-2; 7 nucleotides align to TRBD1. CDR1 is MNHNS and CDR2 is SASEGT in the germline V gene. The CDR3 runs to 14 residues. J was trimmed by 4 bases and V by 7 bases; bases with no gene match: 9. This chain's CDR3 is CASTPSGQTYGYTF. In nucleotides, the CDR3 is TGTGCCAGCACCCCTTCGGGACAGACCTATGGCTACACCTTC.

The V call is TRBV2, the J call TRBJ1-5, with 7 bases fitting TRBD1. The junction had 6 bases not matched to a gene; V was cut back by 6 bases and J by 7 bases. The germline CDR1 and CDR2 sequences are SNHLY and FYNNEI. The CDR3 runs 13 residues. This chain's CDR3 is CASRGTGEQPQHF. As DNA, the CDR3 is TGTGCCAGCAGAGGAACAGGGGAGCAGCCCCAGCATTTT.

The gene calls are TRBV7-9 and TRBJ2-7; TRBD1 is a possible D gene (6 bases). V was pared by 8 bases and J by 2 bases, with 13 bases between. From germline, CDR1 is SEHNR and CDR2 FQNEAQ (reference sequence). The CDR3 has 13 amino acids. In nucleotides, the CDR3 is TGTGCCAGCGGAACAGGGATGACCTACGAGCAGTACTTC. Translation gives CASGTGMTYEQYF. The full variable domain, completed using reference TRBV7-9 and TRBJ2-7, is DTGVSQNPRHKITKRGQNVTFRCDPISEHNRLYWYRQTLGQGPEFLTYFQNEAQLEKSRLLSDRFSAERPKGSFSTLEIQRTEQGDSAMYLCASGTGMTYEQYFGPGTRLTVT.

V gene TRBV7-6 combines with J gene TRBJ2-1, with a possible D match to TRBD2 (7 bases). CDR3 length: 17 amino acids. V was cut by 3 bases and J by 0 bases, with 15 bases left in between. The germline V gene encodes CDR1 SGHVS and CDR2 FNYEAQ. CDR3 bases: TGTGCCAGCAGCTTGTGGGGCCGGGGGGCCTCCTACAATGAGCAGTTCTTC. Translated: CASSLWGRGASYNEQFF.

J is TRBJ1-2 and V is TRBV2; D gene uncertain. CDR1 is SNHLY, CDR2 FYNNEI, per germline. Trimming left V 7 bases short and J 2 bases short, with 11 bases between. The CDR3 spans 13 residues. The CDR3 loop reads CASTQPPNYGYTF. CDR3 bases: TGTGCCAGCACACAGCCGCCCAACTATGGCTACACCTTC.

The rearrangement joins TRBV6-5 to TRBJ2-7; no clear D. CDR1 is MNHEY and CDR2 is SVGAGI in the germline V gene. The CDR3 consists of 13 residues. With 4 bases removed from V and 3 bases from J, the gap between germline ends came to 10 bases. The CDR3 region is CASSFTRGYEQYF. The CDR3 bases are TGTGCCAGCAGTTTCACGAGAGGCTACGAGCAGTACTTC.

CDR3 coding DNA: TGTGCCAGCAGCGTGGGGACAGGAGAAGAGACCCAGTACTTC. It translates to CASSVGTGEETQYF. J is TRBJ2-5 and V is TRBV9; 8 bases are a match to TRBD1. The CDR3 has 14 amino acids. CDR1 and CDR2 from the germline V gene are SGDLS and YYNGEE. Trimming at V came to 2 bases and at J to 3 bases, leaving 3 bases not matched to a gene.

CDR3 coding DNA: TGTGCCTGCCTTGCGGAGACCTCTGGAAACACCATATATTTT. Residues: CACLAETSGNTIYF. V gene TRBV30 combines with J gene TRBJ1-3; no clear D gene. The CDR3 is made up of 14 amino acids. V shed 6 bases and J shed 0 bases, with 12 bases lying between them. Germline CDR1 reads GTSNPN; CDR2 reads SVGIG (reference sequence).

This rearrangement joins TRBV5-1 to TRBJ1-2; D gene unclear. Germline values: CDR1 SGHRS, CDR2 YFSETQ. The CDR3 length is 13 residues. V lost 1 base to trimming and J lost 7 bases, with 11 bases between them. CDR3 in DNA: TGCGCCAGCAGCTTGACCCTAGCGGTTGGCTACACCTTC. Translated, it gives CASSLTLAVGYTF. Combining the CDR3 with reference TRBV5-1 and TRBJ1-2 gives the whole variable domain KAGVTQTPRYLIKTRGQQVTLSCSPISGHRSVSWYQQTPGQGLQFLFEYFSETQRNKGNFPGRFSGRQFSNSRSEMNVSTLELGDSALYLCASSLTLAVGYTFGSGTRLTVV.

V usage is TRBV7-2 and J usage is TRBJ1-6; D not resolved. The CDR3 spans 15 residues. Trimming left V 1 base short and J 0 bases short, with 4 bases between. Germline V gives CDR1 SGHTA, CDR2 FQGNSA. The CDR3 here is CASSLDNSYNSPLHF. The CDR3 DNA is TGTGCCAGCAGCTTAGACAACTCCTATAATTCACCCCTCCACTTT.

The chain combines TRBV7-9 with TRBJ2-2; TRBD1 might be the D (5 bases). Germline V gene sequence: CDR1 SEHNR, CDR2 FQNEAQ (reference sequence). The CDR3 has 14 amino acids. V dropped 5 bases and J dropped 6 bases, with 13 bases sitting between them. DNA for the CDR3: TGTGCCAGCAGCGAAGGAAGACAGTCCGGGGAGCTGTTTTTT. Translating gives CASSEGRQSGELFF.

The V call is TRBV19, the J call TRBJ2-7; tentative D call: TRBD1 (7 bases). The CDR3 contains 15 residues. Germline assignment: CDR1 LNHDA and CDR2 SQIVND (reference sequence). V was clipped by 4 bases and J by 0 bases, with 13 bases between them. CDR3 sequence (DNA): TGTGCCAGTAGTAACCAGGGGGGAATCTCCTACGAGCAGTACTTC. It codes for CASSNQGGISYEQYF.

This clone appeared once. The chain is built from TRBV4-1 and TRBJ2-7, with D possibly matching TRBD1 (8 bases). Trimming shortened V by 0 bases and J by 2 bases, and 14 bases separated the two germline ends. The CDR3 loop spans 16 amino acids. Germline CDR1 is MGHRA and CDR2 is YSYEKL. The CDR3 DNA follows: TGCGCCAGCAGCCAAGATCTAACAGGGGGGGCCTACGAGCAGTACTTC. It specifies CASSQDLTGGAYEQYF.

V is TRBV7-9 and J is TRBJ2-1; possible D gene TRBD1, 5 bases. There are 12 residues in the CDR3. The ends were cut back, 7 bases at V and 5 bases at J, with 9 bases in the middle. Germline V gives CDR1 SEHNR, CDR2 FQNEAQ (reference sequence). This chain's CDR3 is CASNPGNNEQFF. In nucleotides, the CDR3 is TGTGCCAGCAATCCAGGGAACAATGAGCAGTTCTTC.

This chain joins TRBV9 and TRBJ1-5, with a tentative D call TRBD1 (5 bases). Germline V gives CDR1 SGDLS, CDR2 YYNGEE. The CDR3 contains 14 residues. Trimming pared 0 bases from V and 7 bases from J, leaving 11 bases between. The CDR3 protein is CASSVAPGRQPQHF. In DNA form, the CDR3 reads TGTGCCAGCAGCGTAGCCCCAGGGCGGCAGCCCCAGCATTTT.

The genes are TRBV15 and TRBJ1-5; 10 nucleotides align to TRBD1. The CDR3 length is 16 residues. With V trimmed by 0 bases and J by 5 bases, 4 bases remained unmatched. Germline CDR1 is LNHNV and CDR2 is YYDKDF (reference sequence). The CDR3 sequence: CATSREDRGLYQPQHF. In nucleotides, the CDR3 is TGTGCCACCAGCAGAGAGGACAGGGGGTTATATCAGCCCCAGCATTTT.

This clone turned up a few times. In DNA, the CDR3 is TGTGCCAGCAGGGGGACTAGCGGGAGCTCCTACGAGCAGTACTTC. This translates into CASRGTSGSSYEQYF. V gene TRBV5-6 combines with J gene TRBJ2-7, with 14 bases matching TRBD2. This CDR3 has 15 amino acids. The germline CDR1 and CDR2 sequences are SGHDT and YYEEEE. V dropped 5 bases and J dropped 0; count of bases not matched to a gene: 1. The full variable domain, with the rest looked up from reference TRBV5-6 and TRBJ2-7, is DAGVTQSPTHLIKTRGQQVTLRCSPKSGHDTVSWYQQALGQGPQFIFQYYEEEERQRGNFPDRFSGHQFPNYSSELNVNALLLGDSALYLCASRGTSGSSYEQYFGPGTRLTVT.

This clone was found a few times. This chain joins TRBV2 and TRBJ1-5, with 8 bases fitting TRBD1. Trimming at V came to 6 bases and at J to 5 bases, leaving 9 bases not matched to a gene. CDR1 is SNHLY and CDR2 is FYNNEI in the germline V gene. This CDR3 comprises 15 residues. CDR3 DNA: TGTGCCAGCAGGGTCGGACAGGGCTGGGATCAGCCCCAGCATTTT. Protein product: CASRVGQGWDQPQHF.

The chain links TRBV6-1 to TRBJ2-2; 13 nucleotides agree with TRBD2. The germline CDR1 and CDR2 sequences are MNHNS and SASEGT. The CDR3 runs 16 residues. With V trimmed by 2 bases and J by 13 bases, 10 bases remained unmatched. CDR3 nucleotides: TGTGCCAGCAGTGAATCCGGAACTAGCGGGGGGGGACGGCTGTTTTTT. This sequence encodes CASSESGTSGGGRLFF.

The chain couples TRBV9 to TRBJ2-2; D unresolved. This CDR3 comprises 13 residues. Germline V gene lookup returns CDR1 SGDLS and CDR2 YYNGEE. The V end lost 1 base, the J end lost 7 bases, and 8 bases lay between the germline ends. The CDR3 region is CASSVPPVGELFF. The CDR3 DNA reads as TGTGCCAGCAGCGTACCCCCGGTCGGGGAGCTGTTTTTT.

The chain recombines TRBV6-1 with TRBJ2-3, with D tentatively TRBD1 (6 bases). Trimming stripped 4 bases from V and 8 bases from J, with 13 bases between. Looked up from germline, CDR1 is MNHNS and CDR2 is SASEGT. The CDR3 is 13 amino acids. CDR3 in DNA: TGTGCCAGCAGTGGCCGGACAGTGACTACGCAGTATTTT. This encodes CASSGRTVTTQYF.

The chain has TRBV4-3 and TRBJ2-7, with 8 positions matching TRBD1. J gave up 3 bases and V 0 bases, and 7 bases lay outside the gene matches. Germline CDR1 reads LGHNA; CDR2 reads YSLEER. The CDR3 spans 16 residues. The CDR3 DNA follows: TGCGCCAGCAGCCAAGATTTGGCAGGGGGCCGCTACGAGCAGTACTTC. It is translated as CASSQDLAGGRYEQYF.

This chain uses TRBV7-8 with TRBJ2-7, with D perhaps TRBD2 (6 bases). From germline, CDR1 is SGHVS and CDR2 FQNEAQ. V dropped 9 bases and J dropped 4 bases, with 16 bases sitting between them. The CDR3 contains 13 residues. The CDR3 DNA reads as TGTGCCAGTTCCCGGGACTCTTCTTACGAGCAGTACTTC. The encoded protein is CASSRDSSYEQYF. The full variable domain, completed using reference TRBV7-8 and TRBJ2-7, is GAGVSQSPRYKVAKRGQDVALRCDPISGHVSLFWYQQALGQGPEFLTYFQNEAQLDKSGLPSDRFFAERPEGSVSTLKIQRTQQEDSAVYLCASSRDSSYEQYFGPGTRLTVT.